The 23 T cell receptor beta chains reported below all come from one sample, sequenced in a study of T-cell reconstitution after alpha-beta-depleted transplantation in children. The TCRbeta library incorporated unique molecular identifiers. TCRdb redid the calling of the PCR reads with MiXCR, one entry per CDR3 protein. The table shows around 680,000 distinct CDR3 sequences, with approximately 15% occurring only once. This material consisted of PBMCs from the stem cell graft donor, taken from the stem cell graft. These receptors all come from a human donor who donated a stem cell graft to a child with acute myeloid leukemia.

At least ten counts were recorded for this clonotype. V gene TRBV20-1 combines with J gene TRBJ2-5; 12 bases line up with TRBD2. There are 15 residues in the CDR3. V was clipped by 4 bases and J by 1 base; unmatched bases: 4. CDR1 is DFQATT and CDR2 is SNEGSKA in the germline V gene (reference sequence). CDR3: CSATLAGGLQETQYF. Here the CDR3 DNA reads TGCAGTGCTACACTAGCGGGGGGTCTCCAAGAGACCCAGTACTTC.

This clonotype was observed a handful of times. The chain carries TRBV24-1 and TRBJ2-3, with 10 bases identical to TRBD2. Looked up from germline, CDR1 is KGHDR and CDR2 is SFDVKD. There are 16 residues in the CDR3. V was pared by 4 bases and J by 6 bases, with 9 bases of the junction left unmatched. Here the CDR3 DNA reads TGTGCCACCAGTGACAACGGACTAGCGGATTCGGATACGCAGTATTTT. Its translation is CATSDNGLADSDTQYF.

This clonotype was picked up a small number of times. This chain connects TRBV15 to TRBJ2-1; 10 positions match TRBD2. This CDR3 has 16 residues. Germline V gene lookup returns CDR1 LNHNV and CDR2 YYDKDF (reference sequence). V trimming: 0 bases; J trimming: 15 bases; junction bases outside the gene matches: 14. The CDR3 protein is CATSRDVASGGLRLFF. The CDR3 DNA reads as TGTGCCACCAGCAGAGATGTGGCTAGCGGGGGCCTCCGTCTGTTCTTC. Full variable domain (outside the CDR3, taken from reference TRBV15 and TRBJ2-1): DAMVIQNPRYQVTQFGKPVTLSCSQTLNHNVMYWYQQKSSQAPKLLFHYYDKDFNNEADTPDNFQSRRPNTSFCFLDIRSPGLGDTAMYLCATSRDVASGGLRLFFGPGTRLTVL.

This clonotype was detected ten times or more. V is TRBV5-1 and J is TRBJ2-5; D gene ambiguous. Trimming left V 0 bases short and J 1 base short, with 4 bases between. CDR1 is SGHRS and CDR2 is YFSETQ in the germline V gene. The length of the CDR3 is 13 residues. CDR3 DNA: TGCGCCAGCAGCTTGGGCAGCCAAGAGACCCAGTACTTC. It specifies CASSLGSQETQYF.

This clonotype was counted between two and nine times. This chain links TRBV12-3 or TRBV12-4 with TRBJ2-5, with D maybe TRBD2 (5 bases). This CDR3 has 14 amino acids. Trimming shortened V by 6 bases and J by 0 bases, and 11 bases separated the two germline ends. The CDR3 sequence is CASSLSGDQETQYF. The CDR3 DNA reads TGTGCCAGCAGCCTGAGCGGAGACCAAGAGACCCAGTACTTC.

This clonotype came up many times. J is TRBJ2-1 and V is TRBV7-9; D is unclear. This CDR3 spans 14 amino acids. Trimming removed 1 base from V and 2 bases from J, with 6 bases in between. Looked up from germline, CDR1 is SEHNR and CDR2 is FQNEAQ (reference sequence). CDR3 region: CASSLVRTYNEQFF. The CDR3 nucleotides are TGTGCCAGCAGCTTAGTGCGGACCTACAATGAGCAGTTCTTC.

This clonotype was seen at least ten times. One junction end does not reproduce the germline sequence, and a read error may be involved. The CDR3 loop reads CSARKTGFGNTIYF. The CDR3 coding sequence is TGCAGTGCCCGAAAGACAGGTTTTGGAAATACCATATATTTT. The chain couples TRBV20-1 to TRBJ1-3, with a weak D call TRBD1 (6 bases). The CDR3 runs to 14 residues. The germline V gene has CDR1 DFQATT and CDR2 SNEGSKA (reference sequence).

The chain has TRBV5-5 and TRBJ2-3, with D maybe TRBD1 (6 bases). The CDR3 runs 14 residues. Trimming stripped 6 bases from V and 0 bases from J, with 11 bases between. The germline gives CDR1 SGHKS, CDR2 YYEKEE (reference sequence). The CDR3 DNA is TGTGCCAGCACAGGACAGCCTAGCACAGATACGCAGTATTTT. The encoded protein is CASTGQPSTDTQYF.

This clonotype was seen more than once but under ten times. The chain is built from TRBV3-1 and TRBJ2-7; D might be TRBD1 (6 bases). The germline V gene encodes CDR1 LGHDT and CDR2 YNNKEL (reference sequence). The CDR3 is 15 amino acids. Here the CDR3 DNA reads TGTGCCAGCAGTCAAGGCCGGGACACTAACTACGAGCAGTACGTC. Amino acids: CASSQGRDTNYEQYV.

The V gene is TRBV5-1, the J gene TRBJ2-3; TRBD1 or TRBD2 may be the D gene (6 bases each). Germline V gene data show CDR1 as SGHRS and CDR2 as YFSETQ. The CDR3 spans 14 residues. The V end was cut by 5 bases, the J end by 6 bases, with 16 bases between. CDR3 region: CASRDPGAPDTQYF. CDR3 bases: TGCGCCAGCAGGGACCCGGGGGCGCCGGATACGCAGTATTTT.

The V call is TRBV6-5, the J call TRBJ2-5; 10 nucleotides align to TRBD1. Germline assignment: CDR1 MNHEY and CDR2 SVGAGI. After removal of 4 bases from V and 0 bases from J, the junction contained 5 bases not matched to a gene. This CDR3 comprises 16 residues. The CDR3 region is CASSFSGQGYQETQYF. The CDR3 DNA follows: TGTGCCAGCAGTTTCTCGGGACAGGGGTACCAAGAGACCCAGTACTTC.

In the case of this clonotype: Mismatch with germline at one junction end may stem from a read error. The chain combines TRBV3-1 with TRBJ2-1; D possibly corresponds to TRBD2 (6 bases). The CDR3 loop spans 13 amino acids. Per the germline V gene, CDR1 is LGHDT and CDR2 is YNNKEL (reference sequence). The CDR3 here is CASSQEDYDEQFF. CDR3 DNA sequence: TGTGCCAGCAGCCAAGAGGACTACGATGAGCAGTTCTTC.

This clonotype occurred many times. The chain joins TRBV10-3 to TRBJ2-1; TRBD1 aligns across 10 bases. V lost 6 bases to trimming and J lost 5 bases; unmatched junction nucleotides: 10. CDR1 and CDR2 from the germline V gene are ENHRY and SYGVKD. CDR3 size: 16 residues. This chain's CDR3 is CAIRKPGQGSDNEQFF. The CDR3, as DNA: TGTGCCATCAGGAAACCGGGACAGGGGTCTGACAATGAGCAGTTCTTC.

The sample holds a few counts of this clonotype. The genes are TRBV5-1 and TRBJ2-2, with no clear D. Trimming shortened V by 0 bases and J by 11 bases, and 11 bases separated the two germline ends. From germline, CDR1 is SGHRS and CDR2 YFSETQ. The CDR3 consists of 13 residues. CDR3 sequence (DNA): TGCGCCAGCAGCTTGGACAACTTGTTTGAGCTGTTTTTT. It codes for CASSLDNLFELFF.

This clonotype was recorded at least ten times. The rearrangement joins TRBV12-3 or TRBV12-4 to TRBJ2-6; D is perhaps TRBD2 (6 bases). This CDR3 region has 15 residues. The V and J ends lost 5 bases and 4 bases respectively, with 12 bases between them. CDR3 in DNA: TGTGCCAGCAGTACGGGGGTTTACGGGGCCAACGTCCTGACTTTC. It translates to CASSTGVYGANVLTF.

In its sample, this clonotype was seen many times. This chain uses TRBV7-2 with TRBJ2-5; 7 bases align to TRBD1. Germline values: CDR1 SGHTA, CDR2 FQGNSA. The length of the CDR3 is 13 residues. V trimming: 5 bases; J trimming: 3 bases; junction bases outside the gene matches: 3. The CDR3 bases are TGTGCCAGCAGCCGGACAGGTGAAGAGACCCAGTACTTC. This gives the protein CASSRTGEETQYF.

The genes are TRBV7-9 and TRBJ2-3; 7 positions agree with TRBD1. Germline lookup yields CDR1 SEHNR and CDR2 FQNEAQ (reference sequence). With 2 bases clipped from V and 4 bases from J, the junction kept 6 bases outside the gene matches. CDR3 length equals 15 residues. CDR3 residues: CASSLNRGNSDTQYF. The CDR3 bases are TGTGCCAGCAGCTTAAACAGGGGCAATTCAGATACGCAGTATTTT.

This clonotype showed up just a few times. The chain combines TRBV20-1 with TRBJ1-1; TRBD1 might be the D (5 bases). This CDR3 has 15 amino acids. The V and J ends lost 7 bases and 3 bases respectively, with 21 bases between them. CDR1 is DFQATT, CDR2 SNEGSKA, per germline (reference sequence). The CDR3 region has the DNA TGCAGTGATCGGCCGTTTTGGGGCAGGGACACTGAAGCTTTCTTT. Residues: CSDRPFWGRDTEAFF.

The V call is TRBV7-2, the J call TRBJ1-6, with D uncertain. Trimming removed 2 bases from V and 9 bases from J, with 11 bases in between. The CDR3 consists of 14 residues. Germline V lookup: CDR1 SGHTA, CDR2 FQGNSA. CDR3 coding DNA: TGTGCCAGCAGCTTAATTATCCCGCCTTCACCCCTCCACTTT. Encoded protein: CASSLIIPPSPLHF.

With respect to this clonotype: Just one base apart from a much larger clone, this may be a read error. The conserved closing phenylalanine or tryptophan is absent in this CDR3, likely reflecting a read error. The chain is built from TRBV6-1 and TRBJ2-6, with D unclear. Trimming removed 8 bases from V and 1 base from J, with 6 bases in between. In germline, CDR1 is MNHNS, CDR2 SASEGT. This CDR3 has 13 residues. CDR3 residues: CASHGSGANVLTS. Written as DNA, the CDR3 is TGTGCCAGCCACGGGTCTGGGGCCAACGTCCTGACTTCC.

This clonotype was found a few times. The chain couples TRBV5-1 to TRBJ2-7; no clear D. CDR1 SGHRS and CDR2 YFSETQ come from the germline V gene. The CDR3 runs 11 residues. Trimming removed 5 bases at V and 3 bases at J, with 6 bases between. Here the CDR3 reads CASRPLYEQYV. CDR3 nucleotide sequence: TGCGCCAGCAGACCCCTCTACGAGCAGTACGTC.

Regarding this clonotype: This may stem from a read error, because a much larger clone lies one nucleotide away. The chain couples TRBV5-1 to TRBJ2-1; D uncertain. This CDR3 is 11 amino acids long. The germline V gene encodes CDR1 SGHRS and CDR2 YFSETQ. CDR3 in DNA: TGCGCCAGCGCAGAGGCCCATGAGCCGTTCTTC. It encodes CASAEAHEPFF.

The CDR3 here is CSVFGQGARFEQFF. The CDR3 region has the DNA TGCAGCGTTTTTGGACAGGGGGCGCGCTTTGAGCAGTTCTTC. This sequence joins TRBV29-1 and TRBJ2-1, with 11 positions matching TRBD1. Germline V lookup: CDR1 SQVTM, CDR2 ANQGSEA. This CDR3 is built from 14 residues. Trimming took 5 bases from V and 9 from J; bases not matched to a gene: 9.